The T cell receptor beta chain under discussion was sequenced for a study of blood T cells in healthy people across ages. J gave up 2 bases and V 7 bases, and 4 bases lay outside the gene matches. CDR1 SQVTM and CDR2 ANQGSEA come from the germline V gene. The CDR3 is made up of 12 amino acids. It was with a sample-barcoded 5' primer and a J-beta primer mix that a second PCR of roughly 7 to 12 cycles was run. TCRdb fed the 5' RACE reads into MiXCR, producing one record per CDR3 protein. This sample yields hundreds of thousands of distinct CDR3 sequences, of which approximately 53% are seen a single time; 20% to 30% belongs to the top ten.

This TCR derives from a man in his forties in good health. J is TRBJ2-5 and V is TRBV29-1, with TRBD1 matching 7 bases. Sequenced material: blood. The CDR3 reads CSGRTGQETQYF. In DNA, the CDR3 is TGCAGCGGCCGGACAGGACAAGAGACCCAGTACTTC.